A selection of T cell receptor beta chains follows, all from one sample in a study of OX40 agonist ivuxolimab in advanced cancers. Data came from immunoSEQ multiplex PCR; TCRdb stores just in-frame clones and leaves some out. The sample carries around 95,000 clones, 75% to 90% recorded once. Sequencing was performed on CD4+ or CD8+ T cells sorted from blood, taken in a trial of the OX40 agonist ivuxolimab. The receptors here all came from an adult with an advanced solid tumor such as melanoma, head and neck, liver or kidney cancer. Both conserved end residues are part of each CDR3. D genes are given only for firm matches.

V gene	J gene	D gene	CDR3 protein
TRBV6-1	TRBJ2-1	TRBD1	CASNRDSYNEQFF
TRBV4-1	TRBJ2-7	-	CASSQAGVLPYEQYF
TRBV28	TRBJ2-5	TRBD2	CASTSTSGRRGQETQYF
TRBV7-3	TRBJ2-2	TRBD2	CASSSYGLAGNTGELFF
TRBV29-1	TRBJ1-6	TRBD1	CSVGQGDSPLHF
TRBV6-5	TRBJ2-2	-	CASSYSFSRPGELFF
TRBV30	TRBJ1-1	-	CAWSQDTNTEAFF
TRBV5-4	TRBJ2-7	TRBD1	CASSSLTGGVYEQYF
TRBV5-1	TRBJ2-3	-	CASSNGLTITDTQYF
TRBV9	TRBJ2-2	-	CASSVTTAPNTGELFF
TRBV6-1	TRBJ1-4	-	CASSEAGVTTNEKLFF
TRBV19	TRBJ2-5	-	CASSLNRVGETQYF
TRBV9	TRBJ2-7	TRBD1	CASSVEDRVSEQYF
TRBV18	TRBJ2-7	TRBD2	CASSPPSGRTYEQYF
TRBV9	TRBJ1-6	-	CASSSGGSTNSPLHF
TRBV16	TRBJ1-1	TRBD1	CASSQGTVNTEAFF
TRBV28	TRBJ1-4	TRBD1	CASSLAGQGNNEKLFF
TRBV6-5	TRBJ2-7	-	CASSWDGTYEQYF
TRBV11-1	TRBJ2-7	TRBD1	CASSLDRGPYEQYF
TRBV6-5	TRBJ1-2	-	CASRYEGGYTF
TRBV10-2	TRBJ2-1	TRBD2	CASSELAGYNEQFF
TRBV6-5	TRBJ1-2	-	CATGGGNYGYTF